A single sample is the source of the 14 T cell receptor beta chains below, sequenced in a study of molecular identifiers for immune sequencing clone quantification. TCRdb redid the calling of the PCR reads with MiXCR, one entry per CDR3 protein. This table has about 300,000 distinct CDR3 sequences, about a fifth appearing once. Sequenced: naive CD8+ T cells from blood, with Jurkat cell RNA spiked in. The subset was: FACS-sorted CD8+CD4-CCR7+CD45RA+ naive T cells. The receptors stem from a human donor in good health. Some libraries in this study had Jurkat cell RNA spiked in.

This clonotype was found once. A read error may explain this, as a much larger clone is one base away. The chain has TRBV20-1 and TRBJ2-7, with TRBD2 identical over 12 bases. Looked up from germline, CDR1 is DFQATT and CDR2 is SNEGSKA (reference sequence). This CDR3 has 15 amino acids. The CDR3 region has the DNA TGCAGTGCTAGAGATACTAGCGGGGGGACCTACGAGCAGTGCTTC. Its protein product is CSARDTSGGTYEQCF.

This clonotype was recorded many times. The J gene is TRBJ2-5, the V gene TRBV7-8; 7 bases map to TRBD2. With 4 bases clipped from V and 0 bases from J, the junction kept 5 bases outside the gene matches. CDR1 is SGHVS, CDR2 FQNEAQ, per germline. The CDR3 is made up of 15 amino acids. The CDR3 region is CASSSRLAHQETQYF. The CDR3 bases are TGTGCCAGCAGCTCCCGACTAGCTCACCAAGAGACCCAGTACTTC.

Of note for this clonotype: Given a much more abundant clone one base away, this may be a read error. The chain joins TRBV4-3 to TRBJ2-7, with a tentative D call TRBD2 (5 bases). Germline-derived CDR1 and CDR2 are LGHNA and YSLEER. The CDR3 totals 16 residues. CDR3: CASCQDATGSSYEQYF. The CDR3, as DNA: TGCGCCAGCTGCCAAGATGCGACGGGGAGCTCCTACGAGCAGTACTTC.

There are many counts of this clonotype. The chain employs TRBV2 and TRBJ2-3; D is unclear. CDR1 is SNHLY, CDR2 FYNNEI, per germline. This CDR3 contains 16 residues. V lost 7 bases to trimming and J lost 1 base, with 18 bases between them. CDR3 coding DNA: TGTGCCAGCACCTGGTCGAGTAGTGATCGCACAGATACGCAGTATTTT. Its protein is CASTWSSSDRTDTQYF.

This clonotype was seen ten or more times. The V and J genes are TRBV7-9 and TRBJ2-1; D perhaps matches TRBD2 (5 bases). The CDR3 loop spans 16 amino acids. Trimming took 3 bases from V and 0 from J, leaving 12 bases between them. Germline lookup yields CDR1 SEHNR and CDR2 FQNEAQ (reference sequence). CDR3 loop: CASSFPAEHSYNEQFF. The CDR3 coding sequence is TGTGCCAGCAGCTTCCCAGCGGAACACTCCTACAATGAGCAGTTCTTC.

This clonotype was seen many times. The V call is TRBV4-1, the J call TRBJ2-2, with 9 bases matching TRBD2. This CDR3 region has 17 residues. CDR1 is MGHRA, CDR2 YSYEKL, per germline. V gave up 4 bases and J gave up 5 bases; unmatched junction bases: 11. CDR3 in amino acids: CASSLAPGLAGTGELFF. The CDR3 DNA is TGCGCCAGCAGCCTTGCGCCGGGACTAGCAGGAACCGGGGAGCTGTTTTTT.

Ten or more counts support this clonotype. The chain has TRBV20-1 and TRBJ1-5, with D possibly matching TRBD1 (5 bases). The CDR3 runs to 16 residues. The V end lost 6 bases, the J end lost 0 bases, and 18 bases lay between the germline ends. The germline V gene has CDR1 DFQATT and CDR2 SNEGSKA (reference sequence). The CDR3 loop is CSARNREGYSNQPQHF. The CDR3 coding sequence is TGCAGTGCCCGGAACCGAGAGGGGTATAGCAATCAGCCCCAGCATTTT.

Comment on this clonotype: This sequence may be a read error, since a much larger clone differs from it by one base. The genes are TRBV29-1 and TRBJ2-1; 9 nucleotides line up with TRBD1. The CDR3 is 16 residues long. Germline assignment: CDR1 SQVTM and CDR2 ANQGSEA. For the CDR3, the DNA is TGCGGCGTTGACTTTAGGGCCCGGGACAGGGAGGATGAGCAGTTCTTC. Amino acids: CGVDFRARDREDEQFF.

V gene TRBV11-2 combines with J gene TRBJ1-4, with 8 bases aligning to TRBD1. The CDR3 is made up of 15 amino acids. The trim removed 6 bases at V and 5 bases at J, leaving 8 bases unmatched. Germline-derived CDR1 and CDR2 are SGHAT and FQNNGV. For the CDR3, the DNA is TGTGCCAGCAGTCAAACCGGGACAGGCAATGAAAAACTGTTTTTT. Protein sequence: CASSQTGTGNEKLFF.

About this clonotype itself: Since a much larger clone is just one base distant, this may be a read error. The chain combines TRBV7-9 with TRBJ1-5; D gene uncertain. The CDR3 has 18 amino acids. V lost 1 base, J lost 1 base, and 17 bases lay in between. Germline assignment: CDR1 SEHNR and CDR2 FQNEAQ (reference sequence). The CDR3 coding sequence is TGTGCCAGCAGCTTAGACGATACAAGCAGACTGAGCAATCAGCCCCAGCATTTT. As protein: CASSLDDTSRLSNQPQHF.

Ten or more counts support this clonotype. The chain couples TRBV6-2 or TRBV6-3 to TRBJ1-5; 9 bases match TRBD1. The J segment lost 9 bases and the V segment lost 6 bases, leaving 12 bases of the junction unmatched. CDR1 is MNHEY, CDR2 SVGEGT, per germline. The CDR3 is 15 amino acids. The CDR3 nucleotides read TGTGCCAGCAGCCCACAGGGGGCATTCTTCCCGCCCCAGCATTTT. Translated: CASSPQGAFFPPQHF.

As to this clonotype: Just one base apart from a much larger clone, this may be a read error. This chain links TRBV10-2 with TRBJ2-3; D unclear. This CDR3 spans 13 amino acids. Germline V gene sequence: CDR1 WSHSY, CDR2 SAAADI. CDR3 sequence reads: CTSSEHATDTQYF. The CDR3 DNA is TGCACCAGCAGTGAGCACGCCACAGATACGCAGTATTTT.

This clonotype was recorded at least ten times. The chain is built from TRBV7-8 and TRBJ2-7, with a tentative D call TRBD1 (5 bases). The V gene's germline CDR1 is SGHVS and CDR2 FQNEAQ. Between the trimmed V and J ends, which lost 3 bases and 2 bases, there was a span of 11 bases. The CDR3 length is 14 residues. CDR3: CASSLGPKTYEQYF. CDR3 DNA: TGTGCCAGCAGCTTGGGGCCCAAGACCTACGAGCAGTACTTC.

Worth noting for this clonotype: This may arise from a read error, as a much more abundant clone is one base away. The V and J genes are TRBV5-1 and TRBJ1-4, with 7 bases that match TRBD1. The CDR3 sequence is 15 residues long. Germline-derived CDR1 and CDR2 are SGHRS and YFSETQ. CDR3 nucleotides: TGCGCCAGCAGCCTAGGGGACAGCAGCAATGATAAACTGTTTTTT. Translated: CASSLGDSSNDKLFF.